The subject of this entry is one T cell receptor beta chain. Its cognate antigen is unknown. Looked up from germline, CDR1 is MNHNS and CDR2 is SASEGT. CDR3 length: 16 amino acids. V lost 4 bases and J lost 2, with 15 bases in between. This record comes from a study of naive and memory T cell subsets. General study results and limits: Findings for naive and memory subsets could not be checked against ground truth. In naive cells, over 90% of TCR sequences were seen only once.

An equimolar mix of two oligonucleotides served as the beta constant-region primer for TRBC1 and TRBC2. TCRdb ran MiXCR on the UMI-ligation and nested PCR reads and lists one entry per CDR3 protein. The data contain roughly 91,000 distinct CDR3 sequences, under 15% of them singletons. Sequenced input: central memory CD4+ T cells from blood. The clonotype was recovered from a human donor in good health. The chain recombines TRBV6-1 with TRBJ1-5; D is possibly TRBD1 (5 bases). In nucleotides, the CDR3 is TGTGCCAGCAGTGGGTCGGGGCTAGGTGGCAATCAGCCCCAGCATTTT. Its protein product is CASSGSGLGGNQPQHF.